The rows below give T cell receptor beta chains drawn from one sample of a study of T cells after posttransplantation cyclophosphamide. Method: immunoSEQ multiplex PCR; TCRdb's copy keeps in-frame clones and lacks some. The data contain approximately 4,200 clones, about 81% of them seen just once; the ten biggest clones take up about 19%. Sequenced here: PBMCs, sampled after an allogeneic stem cell transplant with post-transplant cyclophosphamide. The receptors originated from a female patient aged 50-59 years who received an allogeneic stem cell transplant from a related donor, was CMV-positive, and had no GVHD. Some T cells may be graft donor cells. CDR3s include the opening cysteine and the closing phenylalanine or tryptophan. The order of the fields is clone size, V gene, CDR3 length, J gene, D gene, CDR3 protein, CDR3 DNA. The D gene is left open where the match is weak. Part of the rows lack a size; the others show once, few, many or a class for expanded clones.

>NA|TRBV30|15|TRBJ2-1|NA
CAWRKITGSRDEQFF
TGTGCCTGGAGAAAGATAACGGGGTCCCGCGATGAGCAGTTCTTC
>NA|TRBV30|13|TRBJ1-2|TRBD1
CAWSGTGRTDYTF
TGTGCCTGGAGTGGGACAGGGAGAACAGACTACACCTTC
>NA|TRBV7-9|14|TRBJ1-5|TRBD1
CASSFRDSDQPQHF
TGTGCCAGCAGCTTCCGGGACAGCGATCAGCCCCAGCATTTT
>large|TRBV5-6|16|TRBJ1-4|TRBD1
CASSTGTGGVNEKLFF
TGTGCCAGCAGCACCGGGACAGGGGGCGTTAATGAAAAACTGTTTTTT
>NA|TRBV29-1|13|TRBJ2-7|NA
CSVDLVASGEQYF
TGCAGCGTTGATCTGGTAGCGTCGGGTGAGCAGTACTTC
>NA|TRBV14|15|TRBJ1-1|NA
CASSQDQKENTEAFF
TGTGCCAGCAGCCAAGATCAGAAAGAGAACACTGAAGCTTTCTTT
>NA|TRBV30|14|TRBJ2-7|TRBD1
CAWGWTGEVNEQYF
TGTGCCTGGGGGTGGACAGGGGAGGTCAACGAGCAGTACTTC
>NA|TRBV5-1|15|TRBJ2-7|TRBD2
CASLPGSGGPYEQYF
TGCGCCTCACTACCGGGTAGCGGGGGCCCCTACGAGCAGTACTTC
>NA|TRBV5-1|16|TRBJ2-3|TRBD2
CASSWARGTSGDTQYF
TGCGCCAGCAGCTGGGCCCGGGGGACTAGCGGAGATACGCAGTATTTT
>NA|TRBV5-1|16|TRBJ2-7|TRBD2
CASSFGTSGSPYEQYF
TGCGCCAGCAGCTTCGGGACTAGCGGGAGTCCCTACGAGCAGTACTTC
>NA|TRBV27|15|TRBJ1-1|NA
CASSPGTTSQTEAFF
TGTGCCAGCAGTCCTGGGACAACCTCTCAGACTGAAGCTTTCTTT
>NA|TRBV7-8|13|TRBJ1-5|NA
CASSLGGGQPQHF
TGTGCCAGCAGCTTAGGAGGCGGTCAGCCCCAGCATTTT
>NA|TRBV27|14|TRBJ2-3|TRBD1
CASSWGQGGDTQYF
TGTGCCAGCAGTTGGGGACAGGGAGGAGATACGCAGTATTTT
>NA|TRBV27|17|TRBJ1-2|TRBD1
CASSLSLPGQGNYGYTF
TGTGCCAGCAGTTTATCGTTACCGGGACAGGGAAACTATGGCTACACCTTC
>NA|TRBV6-1|14|TRBJ2-3|NA
CASSEGEGSDTQYF
TGTGCCAGCAGTGAAGGCGAGGGATCAGATACGCAGTATTTT
>NA|TRBV4-2|17|TRBJ2-7|NA
CASSQDLQSGQSYEQYF
TGTGCCAGCAGCCAAGATCTGCAATCGGGTCAGTCCTACGAGCAGTACTTC
>NA|TRBV6-7|12|TRBJ1-1|NA
CATRTGATEAFF
TGTGCCACCAGAACTGGGGCCACTGAAGCTTTCTTT
>NA|TRBV14|15|TRBJ1-3|TRBD1
CASSHKQGSGNTIYF
TGTGCCAGCAGCCACAAACAGGGGTCTGGAAACACCATATATTTT
>NA|TRBV2|14|TRBJ2-3|NA
CASSGLSPTDTQYF
TGTGCCAGCAGTGGGCTTAGCCCCACAGATACGCAGTATTTT
>NA|TRBV9|13|TRBJ2-1|TRBD1
CASSVGQSNEQFF
TGTGCCAGCAGCGTGGGACAGTCCAATGAGCAGTTCTTC
>few|TRBV7-9|15|TRBJ1-1|NA
CASSLSAGTNTEAFF
TGTGCCAGCAGCTTATCGGCGGGCACCAACACTGAAGCTTTCTTT
>NA|TRBV14|13|TRBJ2-3|NA
CASSQGDTDTQYF
TGTGCCAGCAGCCAGGGAGACACAGATACGCAGTATTTT
>NA|TRBV19|11|TRBJ1-1|NA
CASRYEAEAFF
TGTGCCAGTAGGTATGAGGCTGAAGCTTTCTTT
>NA|TRBV19|14|TRBJ2-1|NA
CASSITGFNNEQFF
TGTGCCAGTAGTATCACAGGGTTTAACAATGAGCAGTTCTTC
>NA|TRBV11-2|14|TRBJ2-7|TRBD1
CASSLGTGSGEQYF
TGTGCCAGCAGCTTAGGGACAGGGTCGGGCGAGCAGTACTTC
>once|TRBV5-1|16|TRBJ2-7|TRBD1
CASSLGRLGTGDEQYF
TGCGCCAGCAGCTTGGGTCGTTTAGGGACAGGGGACGAGCAGTACTTC
>NA|TRBV25-1|14|TRBJ1-2|TRBD1
CASSVTGVNYGYTF
TGTGCCAGCAGTGTAACAGGGGTTAACTATGGCTACACCTTC
>NA|TRBV21-1|17|TRBJ2-7|NA
CASRGTSGSGPLFEQYF
TGTGCCAGCAGGGGGACTAGCGGGAGTGGGCCCCTGTTCGAGCAGTACTTC
>NA|TRBV5-1|14|TRBJ1-5|NA
CASSLDGDYQPQHF
TGCGCCAGCAGCTTGGATGGGGACTATCAGCCCCAGCATTTT
>NA|TRBV5-4|17|TRBJ2-4|TRBD2
CASSLEGLAGVGNIQYF
TGTGCCAGCAGCTTGGAGGGACTAGCGGGAGTAGGAAACATTCAGTACTTC
>NA|TRBV5-1|13|TRBJ2-1|TRBD1
CASATGVGNEQFF
TGCGCCAGCGCGACAGGGGTCGGTAATGAGCAGTTCTTC
>NA|TRBV7-7|14|TRBJ2-2|NA
CASSPGAESGELFF
TGTGCCAGCAGCCCCGGTGCGGAATCCGGGGAGCTGTTTTTT
>few|TRBV7-8|14|TRBJ1-3|TRBD1
CASTTGGSGNTIYF
TGTGCCAGCACCACAGGGGGTTCTGGAAACACCATATATTTT
>few|TRBV11-2|14|TRBJ1-4|NA
CASSNNRVDEKLFF
TGTGCCAGCAGCAACAACAGGGTTGATGAAAAACTGTTTTTT
>few|TRBV10-3|13|TRBJ1-4|NA
CAISGVQGEKLFF
TGTGCCATCAGTGGTGTTCAGGGTGAAAAACTGTTTTTT
>NA|TRBV7-9|16|TRBJ1-2|TRBD1
CASSANDRVANYGYTF
TGTGCCAGCAGCGCAAACGACAGGGTAGCTAACTATGGCTACACCTTC
>NA|TRBV7-2|14|TRBJ1-1|NA
CASSFGVMNTEAFF
TGTGCCAGCAGCTTCGGGGTGATGAACACTGAAGCTTTCTTT
>NA|TRBV6-5|15|TRBJ2-4|NA
CASSSAGRLKNIQYF
TGTGCCAGCAGCAGCGCGGGACGGCTCAAAAACATTCAGTACTTC
>once|TRBV27|15|TRBJ2-7|NA
CASSHAGASVYEQYF
TGTGCCAGCAGTCACGCCGGTGCCAGCGTGTACGAGCAGTACTTC
>NA|TRBV14|16|TRBJ2-3|TRBD1
CASSRRDRGPTDTQYF
TGTGCCAGCAGCCGAAGGGACAGGGGGCCCACAGATACGCAGTATTTT
>few|TRBV19|12|TRBJ1-3|NA
CASSTQGNTIYF
TGTGCCAGTAGTACACAGGGAAACACCATATATTTT
>NA|TRBV7-2|17|TRBJ2-1|TRBD2
CASSSPLAGGAPREQFF
TGTGCCAGCAGTTCGCCTTTAGCGGGGGGGGCCCCCAGGGAGCAGTTCTTC
>NA|TRBV28|12|TRBJ2-5|NA
CASSREQETQYF
TGTGCCAGCAGCCGCGAGCAAGAGACCCAGTACTTC
>NA|TRBV12-5|14|TRBJ1-4|TRBD1
CASGSGQINEKLFF
TGTGCTAGTGGTTCGGGACAGATTAATGAAAAACTGTTTTTT
>NA|TRBV6-1|15|TRBJ2-3|TRBD2
CASSPRTSPTDTQYF
TGTGCCAGCAGTCCCAGGACTAGTCCCACAGATACGCAGTATTTT
>NA|TRBV21-1|14|TRBJ1-1|NA
CASRPGAVNTEAFF
TGTGCCAGCAGACCAGGGGCTGTGAACACTGAAGCTTTCTTT
>NA|TRBV5-1|15|TRBJ2-2|NA
CASSLVLEITGELFF
TGCGCCAGCAGCTTAGTACTAGAAATAACCGGGGAGCTGTTTTTT
>NA|TRBV15|15|TRBJ1-1|NA
CATSRDRPTRAEAFF
TGTGCCACCAGCAGAGATAGACCGACTAGGGCTGAAGCTTTCTTT
>NA|TRBV6-5|12|TRBJ1-6|NA
CASSPGISPLHF
TGTGCCAGCAGTCCGGGGATTTCACCCCTCCACTTT
>NA|TRBV19|18|TRBJ2-5|TRBD1
CASSMGTGIAASEETQYF
TGTGCCAGTAGTATGGGGACAGGGATCGCGGCTAGCGAAGAGACCCAGTACTTC
>once|TRBV5-1|16|TRBJ2-3|TRBD1
CASSFGTGGWTDTQYF
TGCGCCAGCAGCTTCGGGACAGGGGGGTGGACAGATACGCAGTATTTT
>NA|TRBV18|14|TRBJ1-1|TRBD1
CASSQGQGNTEAFF
TGTGCCAGCTCACAAGGACAGGGTAACACTGAAGCTTTCTTT
>once|TRBV7-2|16|TRBJ2-2|TRBD1
CASSLPTGALTGELFF
TGTGCCAGCAGCCTACCTACAGGGGCCCTCACCGGGGAGCTGTTTTTT
>NA|TRBV2|14|TRBJ2-7|NA
CASSGTRRVHEQYF
TGTGCCAGCAGTGGAACCCGGCGGGTCCACGAGCAGTACTTC
>NA|TRBV6-1|14|TRBJ1-4|NA
CASSQGGVQEKLFF
TGTGCCAGCAGTCAAGGGGGGGTTCAAGAAAAACTGTTTTTT
>NA|TRBV14|14|TRBJ2-1|TRBD1
CASSQGQWYNEQFF
TGTGCCAGCAGCCAGGGACAGTGGTACAATGAGCAGTTCTTC
>NA|TRBV27|14|TRBJ2-5|TRBD2
CASRRLAGQETQYF
TGTGCCAGCAGGCGACTAGCAGGGCAAGAGACCCAGTACTTC
>NA|TRBV6-5|15|TRBJ2-1|NA
CASSLEGGQRNEQFF
TGTGCCAGCAGTCTGGAGGGGGGGCAAAGGAATGAGCAGTTCTTC